This is a list of T cell receptor beta chains from one sample in a study of shared clonotypes between healthy human individuals. Clones were sequenced by immunoSEQ multiplex PCR, and TCRdb holds only the in-frame ones, with some missing. The sample includes some 2.4 million clones, 80% to 95% of them seen just once. The sequencing sample was made of naive CD4+ T cells from PBMCs. The receptors come from a man aged 18 to 29 in good health. Some clones in this sample may be carry-over from other donors' samples. Each CDR3 is given with its conserved first and last residue. Each record gives: J gene, clone size, V gene, D gene, CDR3 DNA, CDR3 protein. D genes are given only for firm matches. A clone size is listed for some rows: how often the clone was seen (once, few, many), or a class if it is expanded.

J: TRBJ2-7
size: .
V: TRBV10-3
D: TRBD2
DNA: TGTGCCACCGGGACGGGACTAGCGGGATCCTACGAGCAGTACTTC
CDR3: CATGTGLAGSYEQYF

J: TRBJ2-1
size: once
V: TRBV5-4
D: TRBD2
DNA: TGTGCCAGCAGCCCCCCGGGGGTTAGCGGGAGACCAGAGCAGTTCTTC
CDR3: CASSPPGVSGRPEQFF

J: TRBJ2-3
size: .
V: TRBV7-9
D: TRBD2
DNA: TGTGCCAGCAAAGGGAATAGCGGGAGGGCCCCAGATACGCAGTATTTT
CDR3: CASKGNSGRAPDTQYF

J: TRBJ1-3
size: .
V: TRBV28
D: .
DNA: TGTGCCAGCAGCCTGACCGCTGGAAACACCATATATTTT
CDR3: CASSLTAGNTIYF

J: TRBJ1-2
size: .
V: TRBV11-1
D: TRBD1
DNA: TGTGCCAGCAGCTCCCGGACAGGGGCTGATGGCTACACCTTC
CDR3: CASSSRTGADGYTF

J: TRBJ2-1
size: .
V: TRBV7-2
D: .
DNA: TGTGCCAGCAGCCCGGGACATTTAACCGTCCGTAGTCCGGAGCAGTTCTTC
CDR3: CASSPGHLTVRSPEQFF

J: TRBJ2-7
size: .
V: TRBV6-6
D: TRBD2
DNA: TGTGCCAGCAGCCACCACGGGGGGGAGTCAGACGAGCAGTACTTC
CDR3: CASSHHGGESDEQYF

J: TRBJ1-1
size: .
V: TRBV28
D: .
DNA: TGTGCCAGCAGTTTTGTTGCAATATGGAACACTGAAGCTTTCTTT
CDR3: CASSFVAIWNTEAFF

J: TRBJ2-7
size: .
V: TRBV11-3
D: TRBD2
DNA: TGTGCCAGCAGACAGATACTAGCGGGAGGGCCTTTAGTTTCCGAGCAGTACTTC
CDR3: CASRQILAGGPLVSEQYF

J: TRBJ1-2
size: .
V: TRBV10-2
D: TRBD1
DNA: TGCGCCAGCAGATTACAGGGGGCGCGGGATGGCTACACCTTC
CDR3: CASRLQGARDGYTF

J: TRBJ1-1
size: .
V: TRBV30
D: .
DNA: TGTGCCTGGAGTGACACTGAAGCTTTCTTT
CDR3: CAWSDTEAFF

J: TRBJ1-4
size: .
V: TRBV19
D: TRBD1
DNA: TGTGCCAGTAGTGAGACAGGGCATCAGGAAAAACTGTTTTTT
CDR3: CASSETGHQEKLFF

J: TRBJ2-6
size: .
V: TRBV14
D: .
DNA: TGTGCCAGCAGCCAAGCCCCCCGTGGGAGGGCCAACGTCCTGACTTTC
CDR3: CASSQAPRGRANVLTF

J: TRBJ1-5
size: .
V: TRBV5-8
D: .
DNA: TGTGCCAGCAGCTTGGTTTACAAGGGAGGTCAGCCCCAGCATTTT
CDR3: CASSLVYKGGQPQHF

J: TRBJ2-1
size: .
V: TRBV7-2
D: TRBD1
DNA: TGTGCCAGCAGGCAAAGACAGGGGGTCTACAATGAGCAGTTCTTC
CDR3: CASRQRQGVYNEQFF

J: TRBJ2-1
size: .
V: TRBV30
D: .
DNA: TGTGCCTGGGCCACGACTGAGCCCTCCGCCAATGAGCAGTTCTTC
CDR3: CAWATTEPSANEQFF

J: TRBJ2-7
size: .
V: TRBV4-2
D: TRBD2
DNA: TGTGCCAGCAGCCAAGGGGGGAGCGGGAGAGGTAGTTACGAGCAGTACTTC
CDR3: CASSQGGSGRGSYEQYF

J: TRBJ1-3
size: .
V: TRBV9
D: TRBD1
DNA: TGTGCCAGCAGCGGCGACAGGGTAGTAACTGGAAACACCATATATTTT
CDR3: CASSGDRVVTGNTIYF

J: TRBJ2-1
size: .
V: TRBV5-6
D: TRBD2
DNA: TGTGCCAGCAGCTCGGATACGTATCTAGCGGGAGGTGCCTACAATGAGCAGTTCTTC
CDR3: CASSSDTYLAGGAYNEQFF

J: TRBJ2-1
size: .
V: TRBV28
D: .
DNA: TGTGCCAGCAGCCCTGACATCAATGAGCAGTTCTTC
CDR3: CASSPDINEQFF

J: TRBJ1-1
size: .
V: TRBV7-2
D: .
DNA: TGTGCCAGCAGCTTAGGAGCCTATGAAGCTTTCTTT
CDR3: CASSLGAYEAFF

J: TRBJ2-3
size: .
V: TRBV5-1
D: .
DNA: TGCGCCAGCAGCTTGCGGGGATGGGGCACAGATACGCAGTATTTT
CDR3: CASSLRGWGTDTQYF

J: TRBJ1-3
size: .
V: TRBV5-1
D: .
DNA: TGCGCCAGCAGCTTGGCCACACAGCCCGACTCTGGAAACACCATATATTTT
CDR3: CASSLATQPDSGNTIYF

J: TRBJ1-4
size: .
V: TRBV7-9
D: .
DNA: TGTGCCAGCAGCTTTCGGTGGGGGCCGGGTGAAAAACTGTTTTTT
CDR3: CASSFRWGPGEKLFF

J: TRBJ2-7
size: .
V: TRBV10-1
D: .
DNA: TGCGCCAGTAAACCGCGGTGTCTCTACTTC
CDR3: CASKPRCLYF

J: TRBJ1-6
size: .
V: TRBV28
D: .
DNA: TGTGCCAGCAGTTTCACCAGGGTTAATTCACCCCTCCACTTT
CDR3: CASSFTRVNSPLHF

J: TRBJ2-5
size: .
V: TRBV5-1
D: .
DNA: TGCGCCAGCAGCTTTTACGGGGCAGTACAAGAGACCCAGTACTTC
CDR3: CASSFYGAVQETQYF